This T cell receptor beta chain originates from a study of blood T cell repertoires in COVID-19. Background on the study: Sources were T cells, B-cell-depleted T cells, or PBMCs; the material itself was cDNA or gDNA.

This CDR3 region has 15 residues. The V and J ends lost 5 bases and 3 bases respectively, with 14 bases between them. Germline V gene data show CDR1 as LNHNV and CDR2 as YYDKDF (reference sequence). TCRdb keeps only in-frame clones here, not all; method: immunoSEQ multiplex PCR. The sample holds about 120,000 clones; around 80% are singletons and the top ten take 5% to 8%. V and J are TRBV15 and TRBJ1-5, with a possible D match to TRBD1 (6 bases). The sequenced sample consisted of peripheral blood. The sequence derives from a man in his 70s with acute or convalescent COVID-19. CDR3 residues: CATSRERDNNQPQHF. The CDR3 DNA is TGTGCCACCAGCCGTGAAAGGGACAACAATCAGCCCCAGCATTTT.